This TCR beta chain was captured in a study of T cells in localized non-small cell lung cancer (TCRdb year 2020). With respect to the entire study: Comparing tumors with uninvolved tumor-adjacent lungs, the study looked at the T cell repertoires of around 250 patients with early-stage NSCLC. A mean age of roughly 64 years was recorded for the NSCLC patients, of whom 129 were male and some 99 were female. The cohort comprised roughly 220 treatment-naïve NSCLC patients with resected, localized lung tumors. Results the study describes overall, beyond this receptor: Because multi-region tumor sequencing was not performed, intratumor heterogeneity could not be ruled out. Uninvolved tumor-adjacent lung showed the highest T cell clonality, higher than tumor, which suggests more focused antigenic responses in the uninvolved tumor-adjacent lung. Because of the exploratory design, TCR variables were selected using unadjusted p-values without false-discovery rate correction. Higher blood T cell density associated with longer overall survival, while higher adjacent-lung clonality associated with shorter survival. Of the top 100 tumor clones, a median of around 57 were detected in paired uninvolved adjacent lung; approximately 28 were also among that lung's top 100.

At diagnosis, peripheral blood, uninvolved tumor-adjacent lung and tumor were collected and stored as a combination of fresh-frozen and FFPE material. For TCR repertoire profiling, blood samples were analyzed as peripheral blood mononuclear cells. Points on this clone: The antigen it binds to is not known. No base quality information exists; no much larger clone differs at one position.

The germline V gene sets CDR1 to SGHRS and CDR2 to YFSETQ. V and J lose 1 base and 1 base, and a span of 11 bases separates them. The CDR3 has 16 amino acids, counting the end cysteine and phenylalanine. Only the CDR3 DNA stays, 48 bases, in frame from base 1. TCR beta CDR3 regions were sequenced from DNA using the immunoSEQ Assay. The study's processing was this. To compute T cell density, TCR beta template counts were normalized to usable DNA, which was estimated by amplifying housekeeping genes. Richness was estimated using the preseqR package, with extrapolation to 400,000 templates for PBMC samples and to 120,000 templates for tissue samples. Clonality was defined as one minus Pielou's evenness. Tissue-enriched TCRs were identified by differential abundance testing using productive amino-acid clonotypes, minimum total count 5 and alpha 0.1. The Jaccard Index and the Morisita Overlap Index were used to measure repertoire overlap between compartments. GLIPH grouped TCR beta CDR3s together with public tetramer-defined viral CDR3s, and a viral motif had to include at least three viral sequences and also show V-gene enrichment. Here the immuneACCESS table is served through TCRdb, limited to in-frame sequences with V and J called. Missing clones are a known gap in these copies; in checked studies unresolved V genes cover under half, and the rest lacks a known reason. V and J calls and clone size follow that table, whereas D and trimming were derived from the DNA. The sample table shows 5,500 to 7,000 clones, and about 79% are seen once. The ten most abundant clones make up about 63% of the sample.

The source of this sequence is a female donor older than 55 with stage II lung adenocarcinoma. The V and J genes are TRBV5-1 and TRBJ2-2, with no reliable assignment of the D segment. Specimen: peripheral blood mononuclear cells, collected before any cancer treatment. The bases read TGCGCCAGCAGCTTGACGGTAGGGATGAACACCGGGGAGCTGTTTTTT. This encodes CASSLTVGMNTGELFF. The entire variable domain, with the stretches around the CDR3 drawn from the reference TRBV5-1 and TRBJ2-2 proteins, is KAGVTQTPRYLIKTRGQQVTLSCSPISGHRSVSWYQQTPGQGLQFLFEYFSETQRNKGNFPGRFSGRQFSNSRSEMNVSTLELGDSALYLCASSLTVGMNTGELFFGEGSRLTVL.